Listed here are 6 T cell receptor beta chains from one sample, sequenced in a study of cytomegalovirus exposure and HLA in healthy donors. Only in-frame clones appear in the TCRdb table, and some are missing; sequencing was by immunoSEQ multiplex PCR. The data contain around 150,000 clones, approximately 88% of them singletons. The sequenced material came from PBMCs. All receptors derive from a woman aged 18-29 years in good health and CMV-seropositive.

This chain connects TRBV27 to TRBJ2-1; D is undetermined. With 5 bases removed from V and 9 bases from J, the gap between germline ends came to 8 bases. Germline V gene lookup returns CDR1 MNHEY and CDR2 SMNVEV (reference sequence). The length of the CDR3 is 11 residues. The CDR3 is CASSPLSEQFF. The CDR3 bases are TGTGCCAGCAGTCCACTGTCTGAGCAGTTCTTC.

This clone was found a few times. The chain combines TRBV7-6 with TRBJ1-1; 9 bases line up with TRBD1. Per germline, CDR1 SGHVS and CDR2 FNYEAQ. With V trimmed by 3 bases and J by 5 bases, 1 base remained unmatched. This CDR3 has 13 residues. Written as DNA, the CDR3 is TGTGCCAGCAGCTTGGGACAGGGTACTGAAGCTTTCTTT. The encoded protein is CASSLGQGTEAFF.

The table lists this clone with a count of one. V usage is TRBV12-1 and J usage is TRBJ2-7; TRBD2 is the table's D call, not checked against the DNA. TRBV12-1 is a known pseudogene. The CDR3 spans 14 residues. CDR3 coding DNA: TGTGCCAGCAGCTTCCCCGGGGGGGGATACGAGCAGTACTTC. Its protein product is CASSFPGGGYEQYF.

J is TRBJ2-1 and V is TRBV9, with 9 nucleotides matching TRBD1. The CDR3 contains 15 residues. The trim removed 4 bases at V and 3 bases at J, leaving 5 bases unmatched. The V gene's germline CDR1 is SGDLS and CDR2 YYNGEE. The CDR3: CASSFRTGVYNEQFF. The CDR3, as DNA: TGTGCCAGCAGCTTCCGGACAGGGGTCTACAATGAGCAGTTCTTC.

The chain is built from TRBV5-1 and TRBJ2-4, with D possibly matching TRBD1 (6 bases). Between the trimmed V and J ends, which lost 0 bases and 0 bases, there was a span of 13 bases. Germline lookup yields CDR1 SGHRS and CDR2 YFSETQ. The length of the CDR3 is 17 residues. As DNA, the CDR3 is TGCGCCAGCAGCTTGGGGACAGCGGTTCTAGCCAAAAACATTCAGTACTTC. Translating it yields CASSLGTAVLAKNIQYF.

The rearrangement joins TRBV30 to TRBJ1-1, with D unresolved. This CDR3 region has 12 residues. V was pared by 2 bases and J by 1 base, with 5 bases between. In germline, CDR1 is GTSNPN, CDR2 SVGIG (reference sequence). CDR3 sequence reads: CAWSTTNTEAFF. In DNA form, the CDR3 reads TGTGCCTGGAGTACAACGAACACTGAAGCTTTCTTT.